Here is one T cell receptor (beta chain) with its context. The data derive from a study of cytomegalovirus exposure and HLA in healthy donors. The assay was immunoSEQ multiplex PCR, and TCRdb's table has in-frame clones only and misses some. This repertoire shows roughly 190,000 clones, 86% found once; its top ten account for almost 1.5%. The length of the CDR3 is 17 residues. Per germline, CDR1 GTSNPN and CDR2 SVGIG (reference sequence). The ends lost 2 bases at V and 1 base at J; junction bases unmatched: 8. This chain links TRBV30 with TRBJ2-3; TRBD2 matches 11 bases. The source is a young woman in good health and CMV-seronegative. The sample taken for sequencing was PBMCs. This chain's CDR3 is CAWSRLAGGGGTDTQYF. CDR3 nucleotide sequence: TGTGCCTGGAGTCGGCTAGCGGGGGGCGGGGGCACAGATACGCAGTATTTT.